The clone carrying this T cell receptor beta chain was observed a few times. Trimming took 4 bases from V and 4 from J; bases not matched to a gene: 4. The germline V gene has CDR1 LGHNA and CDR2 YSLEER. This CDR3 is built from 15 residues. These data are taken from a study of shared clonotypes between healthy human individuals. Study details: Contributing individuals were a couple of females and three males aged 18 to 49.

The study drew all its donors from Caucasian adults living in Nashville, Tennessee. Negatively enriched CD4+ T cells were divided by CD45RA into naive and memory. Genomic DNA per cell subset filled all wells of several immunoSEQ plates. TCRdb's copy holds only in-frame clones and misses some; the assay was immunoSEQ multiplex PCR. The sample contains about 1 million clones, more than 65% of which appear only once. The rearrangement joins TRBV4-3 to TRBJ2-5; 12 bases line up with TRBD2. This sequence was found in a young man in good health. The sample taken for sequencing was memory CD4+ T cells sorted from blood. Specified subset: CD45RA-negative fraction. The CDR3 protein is CASSPLAGGIETQYF. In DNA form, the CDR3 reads TGCGCCAGCAGCCCGCTAGCGGGAGGGATAGAGACCCAGTACTTC.